This T cell receptor beta chain emerged from a study of tumor-infiltrating lymphocytes in oesophageal squamous cell carcinoma. Germline V gene lookup returns CDR1 SGHTA and CDR2 FQGNSA. This CDR3 spans 13 amino acids. V dropped 4 bases and J dropped 0 bases, with 4 bases sitting between them. This clonotype has a handful of counts. TCRdb reprocessed the PCR reads via MiXCR and lists one record per CDR3 protein. The sample includes 13,000 to 15,000 distinct CDR3 sequences, 46% seen only once; the top ten take less than 60%. The rearrangement links TRBV7-2 to TRBJ2-1; D not resolved. The sequenced sample consisted of blood. The sequence was collected from a male donor with esophageal squamous cell carcinoma. CDR3 loop: CASSSGSYNEQFF. The CDR3, as DNA: TGTGCCAGCAGCTCAGGCTCCTACAATGAGCAGTTCTTC.